This T cell receptor beta chain was obtained from a study of blood T cell repertoires in COVID-19. Study information: Donors in the United States, Italy and Spain gave samples during acute or convalescent COVID-19. From T cells, B-cell-depleted T cells, or PBMCs came the material, which was cDNA or gDNA.

Original methodology: Scientists estimated how many nucleated cells there were by amplifying reference gene primers. The assay was immunoSEQ multiplex PCR, and TCRdb's table has in-frame clones only and misses some. The V and J calls and clone size are taken from that table; D and trimming were inferred from the DNA. The sample has tens of thousands of clones, 90% seen once. The CDR3 extends over 15 amino acids. V lost 3 bases to trimming and J lost 3 bases, with 12 bases between them. Germline CDR1 is SGHTS and CDR2 is YDEGEE. This sequence originates from a woman aged 40-49 years with active COVID-19. This chain links TRBV5-8 with TRBJ1-4; D may be TRBD1 (5 bases). Sequenced sample: peripheral blood. In nucleotides, the CDR3 is TGTGCCAGCAGCTCGCGGACACCAGCTAATGAAAAACTGTTTTTT. Protein: CASSSRTPANEKLFF.